This T cell receptor (beta chain) was documented in a study of blood T cell repertoires in COVID-19. Study summary: Acute and convalescent COVID-19 samples came from the United States, Italy and Spain. In each case, the material was cDNA or gDNA derived from T cells, B-cell-depleted T cells, or PBMCs.

V dropped 6 bases and J dropped 4 bases, with 11 bases sitting between them. The CDR3 totals 13 residues. CDR1 is MNHEY, CDR2 SVGAGI, per germline. This clone was recorded once. Under the authors' procedure: Estimation of nucleated cell counts relied on the amplification of reference gene primers. This table comes from immunoSEQ multiplex PCR, and its TCRdb copy is limited to in-frame clones, with some not included. V and J calls plus clone size are reproduced from that table; the DNA served to infer D and trimming. The sample holds 9,500 to 15,000 clones, 65% to 80% seen once. Seattle's cohort entered during active infection and was followed longitudinally.

The rearrangement joins TRBV6-5 to TRBJ2-3, with D perhaps TRBD2 (5 bases). The sample was peripheral blood. This sequence was found in a man in his sixties with COVID-19, enrolled during active disease. This chain's CDR3 is CASRTAGADTQYF. The DNA of the CDR3 is TGTGCCAGCAGGACGGCGGGTGCAGATACGCAGTATTTT.